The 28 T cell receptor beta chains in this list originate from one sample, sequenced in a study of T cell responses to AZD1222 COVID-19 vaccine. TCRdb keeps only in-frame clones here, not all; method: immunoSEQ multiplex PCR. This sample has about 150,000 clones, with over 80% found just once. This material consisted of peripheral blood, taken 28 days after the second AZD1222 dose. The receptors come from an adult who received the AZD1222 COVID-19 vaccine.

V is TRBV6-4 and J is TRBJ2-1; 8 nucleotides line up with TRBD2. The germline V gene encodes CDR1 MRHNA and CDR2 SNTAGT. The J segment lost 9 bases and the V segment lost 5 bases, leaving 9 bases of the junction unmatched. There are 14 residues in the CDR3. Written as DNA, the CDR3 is TGTGCCAGCAGTCGACTAGCGCGAGAAGGTGAGCAGTTCTTC. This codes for CASSRLAREGEQFF.

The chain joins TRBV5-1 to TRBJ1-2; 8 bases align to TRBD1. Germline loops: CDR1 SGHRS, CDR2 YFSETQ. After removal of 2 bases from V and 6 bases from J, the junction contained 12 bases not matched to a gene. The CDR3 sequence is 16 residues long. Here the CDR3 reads CASSLETPGGVNGYTF. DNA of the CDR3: TGCGCCAGCAGCTTAGAGACCCCAGGGGGCGTGAATGGCTACACCTTC.

This CDR3 reads CSASPSGRALYEQFF. For the CDR3, the DNA is TGCAGTGCTAGTCCTAGCGGGAGGGCATTGTATGAGCAGTTCTTC. The chain links TRBV20-1 to TRBJ2-1; 12 bases match TRBD2. J was trimmed by 8 bases and V by 3 bases; bases with no gene match: 8. From germline, CDR1 is DFQATT and CDR2 SNEGSKA (reference sequence). CDR3 length: 15 residues.

The CDR3 sequence: CASSLGGRVNTEAFF. The DNA for the CDR3 is TGTGCCAGCAGTTTAGGGGGGCGGGTAAACACTGAAGCTTTCTTT. V is TRBV28 and J is TRBJ1-1, with D possibly being TRBD1 (6 bases). The germline V and J ends were trimmed by 2 bases and 2 bases, with 12 bases remaining between them. The CDR3 sequence is 15 residues long. CDR1 is MDHEN and CDR2 is SYDVKM in the germline V gene. The variable domain in full, completed from reference TRBV28 and TRBJ1-1, reads DVKVTQSSRYLVKRTGEKVFLECVQDMDHENMFWYRQDPGLGLRLIYFSYDVKMKEKGDIPEGYSVSREKKERFSLILESASTNQTSMYLCASSLGGRVNTEAFFGQGTRLTVV.

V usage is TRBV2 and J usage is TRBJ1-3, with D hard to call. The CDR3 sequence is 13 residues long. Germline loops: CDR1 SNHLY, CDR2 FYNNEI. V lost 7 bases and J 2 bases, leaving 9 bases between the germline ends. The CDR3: CASNAVAGNTIYF. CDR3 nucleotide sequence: TGTGCCAGCAATGCGGTCGCTGGAAACACCATATATTTT.

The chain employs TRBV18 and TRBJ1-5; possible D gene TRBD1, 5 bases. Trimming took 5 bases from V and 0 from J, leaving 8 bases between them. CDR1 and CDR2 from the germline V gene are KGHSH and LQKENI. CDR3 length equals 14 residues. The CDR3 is CASSGTDSNQPQHF. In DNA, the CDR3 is TGTGCCAGCTCAGGGACTGATAGCAATCAGCCCCAGCATTTT.

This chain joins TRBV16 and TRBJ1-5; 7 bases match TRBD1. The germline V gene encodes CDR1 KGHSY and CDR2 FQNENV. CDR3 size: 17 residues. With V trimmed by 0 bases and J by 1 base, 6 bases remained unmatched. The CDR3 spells CASSQSNRGLSNQPQHF. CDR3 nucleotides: TGTGCCAGCAGCCAATCGAATAGGGGGCTAAGCAATCAGCCCCAGCATTTT.

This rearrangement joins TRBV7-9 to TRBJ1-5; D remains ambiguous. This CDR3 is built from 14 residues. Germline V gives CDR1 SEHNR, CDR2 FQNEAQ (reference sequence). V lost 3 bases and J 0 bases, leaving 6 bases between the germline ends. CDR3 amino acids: CASSFGYSNQPQHF. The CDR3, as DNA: TGTGCCAGCAGCTTCGGGTATAGCAATCAGCCCCAGCATTTT.

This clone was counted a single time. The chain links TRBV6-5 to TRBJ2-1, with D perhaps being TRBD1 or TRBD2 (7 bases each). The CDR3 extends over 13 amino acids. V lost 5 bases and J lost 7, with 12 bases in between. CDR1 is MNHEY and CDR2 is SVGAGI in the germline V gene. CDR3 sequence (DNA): TGTGCCAGCAGTAACCAGGGGGGGAATGAGCAGTTCTTC. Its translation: CASSNQGGNEQFF.

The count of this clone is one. The CDR3 loop is CASSLRGGAEQYF. The DNA for the CDR3 is TGTGCCAGCAGCCTCCGGGGGGGAGCCGAGCAGTACTTC. This chain connects TRBV3-1 (or the pseudogene TRBV3-2) to TRBJ2-7; 8 bases fit TRBD2. The CDR3 extends over 13 amino acids. Germline V lookup: CDR1 LGHDT, CDR2 YNNKEL (reference sequence). Germline trimming cut 4 bases from V and 6 bases from J; bases unmatched to any gene: 5.

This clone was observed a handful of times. CDR3 coding DNA: TGTGCCAGCAGGTTTGGGAGGGCTGAAGATACGCAGTATTTT. It specifies CASRFGRAEDTQYF. The chain recombines TRBV4-2 with TRBJ2-3; the match to TRBD2 covers 7 bases. Per the germline V gene, CDR1 is LGHNA and CDR2 is YNFKEQ. There are 14 residues in the CDR3. Losses at the gene ends were 6 bases for V and 5 bases for J; bases not matched to a gene: 8.

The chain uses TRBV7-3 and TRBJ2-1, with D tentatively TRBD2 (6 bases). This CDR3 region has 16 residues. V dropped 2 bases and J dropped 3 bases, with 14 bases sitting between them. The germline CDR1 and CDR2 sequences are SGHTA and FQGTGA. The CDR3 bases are TGTGCCAGCAGCTTAGACGGAGGGAGAGTCTACAATGAGCAGTTCTTC. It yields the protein CASSLDGGRVYNEQFF. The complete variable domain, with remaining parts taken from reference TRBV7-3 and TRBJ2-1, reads GAGVSQTPSNKVTEKGKYVELRCDPISGHTALYWYRQSLGQGPEFLIYFQGTGAADDSGLPNDRFFAVRPEGSVSTLKIQRTERGDSAVYLCASSLDGGRVYNEQFFGPGTRLTVL.

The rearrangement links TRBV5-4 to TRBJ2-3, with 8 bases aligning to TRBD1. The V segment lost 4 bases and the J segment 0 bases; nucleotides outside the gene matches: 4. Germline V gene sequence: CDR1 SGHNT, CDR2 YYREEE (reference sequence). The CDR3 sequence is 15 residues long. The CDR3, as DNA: TGTGCCAGCAGCCAAGACAGGGGTAGCACAGATACGCAGTATTTT. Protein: CASSQDRGSTDTQYF.

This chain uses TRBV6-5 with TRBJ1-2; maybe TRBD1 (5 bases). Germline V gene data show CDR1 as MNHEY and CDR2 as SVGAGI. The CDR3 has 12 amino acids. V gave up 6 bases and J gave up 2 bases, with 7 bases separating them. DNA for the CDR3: TGTGCCAGCAGGGAGGGGAACTATGGCTACACCTTC. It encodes CASREGNYGYTF.

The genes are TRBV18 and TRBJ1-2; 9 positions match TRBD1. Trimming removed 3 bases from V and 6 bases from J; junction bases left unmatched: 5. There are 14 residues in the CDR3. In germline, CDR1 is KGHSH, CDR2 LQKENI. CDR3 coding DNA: TGTGCCAGCTCACCCGACAGGGGGTTAAATGGCTACACCTTC. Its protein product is CASSPDRGLNGYTF.

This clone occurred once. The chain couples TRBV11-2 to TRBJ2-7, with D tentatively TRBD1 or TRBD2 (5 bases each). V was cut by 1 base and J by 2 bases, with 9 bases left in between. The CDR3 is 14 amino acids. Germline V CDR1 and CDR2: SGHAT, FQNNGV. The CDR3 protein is CASSLGGRPYEQYF. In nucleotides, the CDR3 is TGTGCCAGCAGCTTAGGGGGACGCCCCTACGAGCAGTACTTC.

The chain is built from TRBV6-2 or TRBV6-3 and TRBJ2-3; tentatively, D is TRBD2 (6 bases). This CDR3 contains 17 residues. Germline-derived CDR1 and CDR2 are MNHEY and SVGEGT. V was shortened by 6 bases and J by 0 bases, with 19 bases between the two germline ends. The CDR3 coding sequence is TGTGCCAGCAGACCTGGGGGTAGCGGCACTAGCACAGATACGCAGTATTTT. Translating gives CASRPGGSGTSTDTQYF.

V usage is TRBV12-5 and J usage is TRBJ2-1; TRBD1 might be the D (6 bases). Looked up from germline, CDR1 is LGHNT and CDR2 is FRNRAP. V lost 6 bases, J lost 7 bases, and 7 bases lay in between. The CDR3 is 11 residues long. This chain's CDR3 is CASGQGNEQFF. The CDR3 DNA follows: TGTGCTAGTGGACAGGGAAATGAGCAGTTCTTC.

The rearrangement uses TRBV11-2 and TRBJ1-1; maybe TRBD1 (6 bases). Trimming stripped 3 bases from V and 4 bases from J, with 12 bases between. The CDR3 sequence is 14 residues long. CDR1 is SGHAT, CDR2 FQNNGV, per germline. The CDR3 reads CASSFGQQATEAFF. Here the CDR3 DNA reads TGTGCCAGCAGCTTCGGACAGCAGGCCACTGAAGCTTTCTTT.

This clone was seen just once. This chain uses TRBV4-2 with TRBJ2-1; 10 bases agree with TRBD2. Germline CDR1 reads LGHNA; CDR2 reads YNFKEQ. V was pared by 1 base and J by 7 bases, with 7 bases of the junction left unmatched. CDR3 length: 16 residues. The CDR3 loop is CASSQGSGRALNEQFF. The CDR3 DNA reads TGTGCCAGCAGCCAAGGGAGCGGGAGGGCCTTGAATGAGCAGTTCTTC.

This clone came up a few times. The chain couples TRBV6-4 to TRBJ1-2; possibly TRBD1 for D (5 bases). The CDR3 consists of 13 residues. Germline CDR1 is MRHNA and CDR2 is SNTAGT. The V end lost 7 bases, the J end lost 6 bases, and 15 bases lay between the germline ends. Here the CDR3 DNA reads TGTGCCAGCACCCGGGACCCTAAGGATGGCTACACCTTC. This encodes CASTRDPKDGYTF.

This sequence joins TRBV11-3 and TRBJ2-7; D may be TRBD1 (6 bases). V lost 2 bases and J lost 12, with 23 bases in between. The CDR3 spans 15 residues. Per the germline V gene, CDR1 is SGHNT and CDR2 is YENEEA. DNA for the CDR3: TGTGCCAGCAGCTTATATCGGACAGTGAAAGGACGGCGGTACTTC. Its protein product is CASSLYRTVKGRRYF. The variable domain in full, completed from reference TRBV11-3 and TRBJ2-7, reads EAGVVQSPRYKIIEKKQPVAFWCNPISGHNTLYWYLQNLGQGPELLIRYENEEAVDDSQLPKDRFSAERLKGVDSTLKIQPAELGDSAVYLCASSLYRTVKGRRYFGPGTRLTVT.

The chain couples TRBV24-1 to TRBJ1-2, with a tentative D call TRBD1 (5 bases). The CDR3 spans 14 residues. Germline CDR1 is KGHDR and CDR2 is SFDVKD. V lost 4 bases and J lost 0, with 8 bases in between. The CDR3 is CATSESGTNYGYTF. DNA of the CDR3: TGTGCCACCAGTGAGTCAGGGACTAACTATGGCTACACCTTC.

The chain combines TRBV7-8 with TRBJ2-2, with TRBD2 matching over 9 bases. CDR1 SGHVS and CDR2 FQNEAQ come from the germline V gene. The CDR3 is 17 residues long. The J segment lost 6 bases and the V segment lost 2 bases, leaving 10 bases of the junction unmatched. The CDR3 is CASSLFASGRPPGELFF. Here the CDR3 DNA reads TGTGCCAGCAGCTTATTTGCAAGCGGGAGGCCCCCCGGGGAGCTGTTTTTT.

The CDR3 nucleotides are TGTGCCAGCACAGTAGGTCAAGAGACCCAGTACTTC. Its protein product is CASTVGQETQYF. The gene calls are TRBV28 and TRBJ2-5; D remains unclear. The CDR3 spans 12 residues. V lost 7 bases to trimming and J lost 2 bases, with 8 bases between them. Germline loops: CDR1 MDHEN, CDR2 SYDVKM. The full variable domain, rest sourced from reference TRBV28 and TRBJ2-5, is DVKVTQSSRYLVKRTGEKVFLECVQDMDHENMFWYRQDPGLGLRLIYFSYDVKMKEKGDIPEGYSVSREKKERFSLILESASTNQTSMYLCASTVGQETQYFGPGTRLLVL.

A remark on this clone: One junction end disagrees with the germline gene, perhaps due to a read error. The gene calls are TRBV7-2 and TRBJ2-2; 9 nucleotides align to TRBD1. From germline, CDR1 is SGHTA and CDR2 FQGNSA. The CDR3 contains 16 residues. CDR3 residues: CASSFGGTGNAGELFF. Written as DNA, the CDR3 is TGTGCCAGCAGCTTTGGTGGGACAGGGAACGCCGGGGAGCTGTTTTTT. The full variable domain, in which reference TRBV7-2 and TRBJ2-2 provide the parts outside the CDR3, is GAGVSQSPSNKVTEKGKDVELRCDPISGHTALYWYRQSLGQGLEFLIYFQGNSAPDKSGLPSDRFSAERTGGSVSTLTIQRTQQEDSAVYLCASSFGGTGNAGELFFGEGSRLTVL.

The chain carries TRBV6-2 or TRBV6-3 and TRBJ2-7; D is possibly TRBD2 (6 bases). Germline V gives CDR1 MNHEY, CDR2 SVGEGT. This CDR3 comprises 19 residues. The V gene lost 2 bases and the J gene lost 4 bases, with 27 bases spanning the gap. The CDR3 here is CASSYVVGDGSPGRYEQYF. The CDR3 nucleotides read TGTGCCAGCAGTTACGTGGTGGGAGACGGCTCTCCTGGGAGGTACGAGCAGTACTTC.

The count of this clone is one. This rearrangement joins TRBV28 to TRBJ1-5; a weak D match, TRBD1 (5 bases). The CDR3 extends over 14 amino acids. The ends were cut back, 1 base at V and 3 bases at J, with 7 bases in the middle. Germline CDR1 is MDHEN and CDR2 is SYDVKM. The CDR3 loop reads CASSLLGDNQPQHF. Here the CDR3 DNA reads TGTGCCAGCAGTTTATTAGGGGACAATCAGCCCCAGCATTTT.